Presented here are 29 T cell receptor beta chains from one specimen sequenced in a study of cytomegalovirus exposure and HLA in healthy donors (dated by TCRdb to about 2017). Receptor amplification or capture employed the immunoSEQ multiplex PCR assay. For the multiplex PCR, a mixture combining 60 forward primers for TCR Vbeta segments and 13 reverse primers for TCR Jbeta segments was used. Sourced from immuneACCESS, this table was stored by TCRdb with only in-frame sequences that have V and J called. A share of the clones is absent; for the studies checked, an unresolved V gene accounts for under half, and the remainder has no known explanation. The sample table lists roughly 180,000 clones, around three quarters of them with a count of one. Less than 2% of the sample lies in the top ten. Sequencing was performed on PBMCs. The receptors were sampled from a woman aged 25 to 39 in good health and CMV-seronegative.

The chain is built from TRBV7-8 and TRBJ2-1; 8 nucleotides line up with TRBD2. The junction had 7 bases not matched to a gene; V was cut back by 1 base and J by 5 bases. The CDR3 has 16 residues. The germline CDR1 and CDR2 sequences are SGHVS and FQNEAQ. This CDR3 reads CASSLEGAGGHNEQFF. The CDR3 nucleotides are TGTGCCAGCAGCTTAGAAGGGGCGGGGGGCCACAATGAGCAGTTCTTC.

This chain connects TRBV4-3 to TRBJ1-5, with D unclear. V lost 0 bases, J lost 5 bases, and 8 bases lay in between. This CDR3 has 14 amino acids. CDR1 is LGHNA, CDR2 YSLEER, per germline. CDR3 loop: CASSQDASDQPQHF. As DNA, the CDR3 is TGCGCCAGCAGCCAAGATGCATCAGATCAGCCCCAGCATTTT.

The V gene is TRBV6-5, the J gene TRBJ2-1; D possibly corresponds to TRBD2 (6 bases). V was trimmed by 0 bases and J by 6 bases, leaving 15 bases between them. Germline CDR1 is MNHEY and CDR2 is SVGAGI. This CDR3 has 16 residues. CDR3 DNA sequence: TGTGCCAGCAGTTACTCTACGGGGGTAGCCGGCAATGAGCAGTTCTTC. Its translation: CASSYSTGVAGNEQFF.

The chain is built from TRBV5-4 and TRBJ1-6; 10 nucleotides agree with TRBD1. CDR3 size: 16 residues. Germline CDR1 reads SGHNT; CDR2 reads YYREEE (reference sequence). The junction had 11 bases not matched to a gene; V was cut back by 4 bases and J by 10 bases. Here the CDR3 reads CASSGTGATLRSPLHF. The CDR3 region has the DNA TGTGCCAGCAGCGGGACAGGGGCGACCCTTAGGTCACCCCTCCACTTT.

The sample holds a few counts of this clone. The chain couples TRBV19 to TRBJ1-2; TRBD1 agrees at 12 bases. Germline-derived CDR1 and CDR2 are LNHDA and SQIVND (reference sequence). The CDR3 loop spans 13 amino acids. Losses at the gene ends were 7 bases for V and 8 bases for J; bases not matched to a gene: 5. In DNA, the CDR3 is TGTGCCAGTATTCCGGGACAGGGGGCCGGCTACACCTTC. Translation: CASIPGQGAGYTF.

This clone appeared once. The J gene is TRBJ1-5, the V gene TRBV4-2, with D perhaps matching TRBD1 (5 bases). This CDR3 has 15 amino acids. Germline V gene sequence: CDR1 LGHNA, CDR2 YNFKEQ. Trimming left V 0 bases short and J 7 bases short, with 13 bases between. The CDR3 sequence is CASSQEGRVYQPQHF. DNA of the CDR3: TGTGCCAGCAGCCAAGAGGGCAGGGTATACCAGCCCCAGCATTTT.

The chain recombines TRBV30 with TRBJ2-7, with D perhaps matching TRBD1 (5 bases). Trimming removed 0 bases at V and 0 bases at J, with 18 bases between. Germline CDR1 GTSNPN, CDR2 SVGIG (reference sequence). CDR3 length equals 17 residues. This CDR3 reads CAWSVLFLGAPSYEQYF. The DNA for the CDR3 is TGTGCCTGGAGTGTACTGTTTCTAGGGGCCCCCTCCTACGAGCAGTACTTC.

The chain couples TRBV18 to TRBJ1-1; 9 nucleotides align to TRBD1. Germline values: CDR1 KGHSH, CDR2 LQKENI. This CDR3 has 15 amino acids. Trimming cost V 1 base and J 5 bases; bases outside gene matches: 5. The CDR3 reads CASSPLGQGGTEAFF. In DNA form, the CDR3 reads TGTGCCAGCTCACCACTGGGACAGGGCGGAACTGAAGCTTTCTTT. Based on the CDR3 plus reference TRBV18 and TRBJ1-1, the full variable domain is NAGVMQNPRHLVRRRGQEARLRCSPMKGHSHVYWYRQLPEEGLKFMVYLQKENIIDESGMPKERFSAEFPKEGPSILRIQQVVRGDSAAYFCASSPLGQGGTEAFFGQGTRLTVV.

J is TRBJ2-3 and V is TRBV29-1; 9 nucleotides match TRBD1. This CDR3 is built from 14 residues. Trimming removed 4 bases from V and 5 bases from J; junction bases left unmatched: 7. Germline lookup yields CDR1 SQVTM and CDR2 ANQGSEA. CDR3 sequence (DNA): TGCAGCGTTGTGGGACAGGGTGCTGGAGATACGCAGTATTTT. Translation gives CSVVGQGAGDTQYF.

The J gene is TRBJ1-1, the V gene TRBV4-1; 9 bases line up with TRBD1. The CDR3 has 16 amino acids. After removal of 7 bases from V and 0 bases from J, the junction contained 9 bases not matched to a gene. Looked up from germline, CDR1 is MGHRA and CDR2 is YSYEKL. CDR3 protein: CASTSGTGSMNTEAFF. The CDR3 coding sequence is TGCGCCAGCACCTCCGGGACAGGGAGCATGAACACTGAAGCTTTCTTT.

The chain couples TRBV6-5 to TRBJ2-3, with D possibly being TRBD1 (5 bases). The V gene's germline CDR1 is MNHEY and CDR2 SVGAGI. The CDR3 runs to 13 residues. The CDR3 sequence is CATGAADTDTQYF. For the CDR3, the DNA is TGTGCAACTGGGGCGGCCGACACAGATACGCAGTATTTT.

The V call is TRBV9, the J call TRBJ2-2; 7 nucleotides line up with TRBD2. This CDR3 has 16 amino acids. Trimming cost V 3 bases and J 6 bases; bases outside gene matches: 11. Per the germline V gene, CDR1 is SGDLS and CDR2 is YYNGEE. In DNA, the CDR3 is TGTGCCAGCAGCGCCGCCGGGACTAACCGGCCCGGGGAGCTGTTTTTT. Protein sequence: CASSAAGTNRPGELFF.

The CDR3 region is CASSSGTDFQKLFF. The CDR3 nucleotides are TGTGCCAGCAGCTCCGGGACAGACTTCCAAAAACTGTTTTTT. The genes are TRBV7-9 and TRBJ1-4, with 7 bases lining up with TRBD1. V was pared by 4 bases and J by 9 bases, with 8 bases of the junction left unmatched. The CDR3 runs to 14 residues. The V gene's germline CDR1 is SEHNR and CDR2 FQNEAQ (reference sequence).

The rearrangement uses TRBV11-2 and TRBJ1-6, with 11 bases aligning to TRBD1. The trim removed 2 bases at V and 5 bases at J, leaving 11 bases unmatched. Germline loops: CDR1 SGHAT, CDR2 FQNNGV. CDR3 length: 19 amino acids. The CDR3 region is CASSLQPGDRGVHNSPLHF. Written as DNA, the CDR3 is TGTGCCAGCAGCTTACAACCCGGGGACAGGGGGGTCCATAATTCACCCCTCCACTTT.

This chain joins TRBV7-9 and TRBJ1-2, with TRBD1 matching over 7 bases. With 4 bases clipped from V and 3 bases from J, the junction kept 5 bases outside the gene matches. CDR1 is SEHNR, CDR2 FQNEAQ, per germline (reference sequence). The CDR3 is 14 amino acids. CDR3 region: CASSSRDRDYGYTF. CDR3 nucleotide sequence: TGTGCCAGCAGCTCCCGAGACAGGGACTATGGCTACACCTTC.

The chain is built from TRBV18 and TRBJ2-7; 12 nucleotides line up with TRBD2. This CDR3 comprises 16 residues. V lost 6 bases, J lost 7 bases, and 13 bases stayed unmatched. CDR1 is KGHSH and CDR2 is LQKENI in the germline V gene. CDR3 in amino acids: CASSPSASGGAGEQYF. CDR3 nucleotides: TGTGCCAGCTCCCCTTCCGCTAGCGGGGGGGCGGGTGAGCAGTACTTC.

The chain employs TRBV25-1 and TRBJ2-7; D remains unclear. The CDR3 length is 14 residues. Per germline, CDR1 MGHDK and CDR2 SYGVNS. The V end lost 2 bases, the J end lost 0 bases, and 8 bases lay between the germline ends. The CDR3 nucleotides are TGTGCCAGCAGTGAACATCCACTCTCCTACGAGCAGTACTTC. It codes for CASSEHPLSYEQYF.

This clone was seen more than once but under ten times. This chain uses TRBV7-3 with TRBJ1-1; 8 bases agree with TRBD1. The CDR3 is 15 residues long. Germline CDR1 reads SGHTA; CDR2 reads FQGTGA. The trim removed 7 bases at V and 0 bases at J, leaving 7 bases unmatched. CDR3 loop: CASKAGTGMNTEAFF. The CDR3 bases are TGTGCCAGCAAGGCGGGGACAGGCATGAACACTGAAGCTTTCTTT.

CDR3 DNA sequence: TGTGCCAGCAGCGACAGGGGGCGAAGCTACGAGCAGTACTTC. It translates to CASSDRGRSYEQYF. The chain has TRBV9 and TRBJ2-7; 9 bases are shared with TRBD1. The CDR3 is 14 residues long. Trimming at V came to 3 bases and at J to 3 bases, leaving 4 bases not matched to a gene. The germline V gene has CDR1 SGDLS and CDR2 YYNGEE.

This clone was detected only once. The V and J genes are TRBV27 and TRBJ2-5; D is possibly TRBD2 (6 bases). The V gene lost 10 bases and the J gene lost 5 bases, with 17 bases spanning the gap. The CDR3 spans 13 residues. CDR1 MNHEY and CDR2 SMNVEV come from the germline V gene (reference sequence). The CDR3 nucleotides are TGTGCCACCCAGTTTGGAAGCGGGGAGACCCAGTACTTC. Protein product: CATQFGSGETQYF.

The gene calls are TRBV5-4 and TRBJ2-7; tentative D call: TRBD1 (5 bases). CDR1 SGHNT and CDR2 YYREEE come from the germline V gene (reference sequence). The V and J ends lost 0 bases and 7 bases respectively, with 11 bases between them. CDR3 length: 13 amino acids. CDR3 nucleotide sequence: TGTGCCAGCAGCTTGGAAGGGGCGCAAGAGCAGTACTTC. This codes for CASSLEGAQEQYF.

V and J are TRBV2 and TRBJ2-7; TRBD2 is a possible D gene (7 bases). Trimming removed 6 bases from V and 7 bases from J, with 22 bases in between. The CDR3 sequence is 15 residues long. Germline V CDR1 and CDR2: SNHLY, FYNNEI. The CDR3 protein is CASRKGGAGPKEQYF. CDR3 bases: TGTGCCAGCAGGAAGGGGGGAGCGGGGCCTAAGGAGCAGTACTTC.

This clone was observed a few times. The CDR3 loop reads CASKGRGDNEQFF. The CDR3 DNA is TGTGCCAGCAAGGGAAGGGGCGACAATGAGCAGTTCTTC. The chain uses TRBV6-1 and TRBJ2-1, with D maybe TRBD1 (5 bases). In germline, CDR1 is MNHNS, CDR2 SASEGT. The length of the CDR3 is 13 residues. V lost 7 bases to trimming and J lost 5 bases, with 12 bases between them.

The chain joins TRBV7-9 to TRBJ1-2, with 7 bases that match TRBD1. This CDR3 region has 17 residues. Germline loops: CDR1 SEHNR, CDR2 FQNEAQ (reference sequence). The J segment lost 5 bases and the V segment lost 5 bases, leaving 17 bases of the junction unmatched. The CDR3 loop reads CASSTLGPGQVLYGYTF. In DNA, the CDR3 is TGTGCCAGCAGCACGCTTGGGCCTGGACAGGTGTTGTATGGCTACACCTTC. The whole variable domain, filled in from reference TRBV7-9 and TRBJ1-2, reads DTGVSQNPRHKITKRGQNVTFRCDPISEHNRLYWYRQTLGQGPEFLTYFQNEAQLEKSRLLSDRFSAERPKGSFSTLEIQRTEQGDSAMYLCASSTLGPGQVLYGYTFGSGTRLTVV.

V and J are TRBV6-5 and TRBJ1-2, with a possible D match to TRBD1 (5 bases). The CDR3 spans 14 residues. V was cut by 5 bases and J by 8 bases, with 18 bases left in between. Per germline, CDR1 MNHEY and CDR2 SVGAGI. In DNA form, the CDR3 reads TGTGCCAGCAGTGAGGGGACTCTTTCCGGGGGCTACACCTTC. Its translation is CASSEGTLSGGYTF.

This chain links TRBV5-8 with TRBJ2-5; maybe TRBD1 (5 bases). The CDR3 has 15 residues. The germline gives CDR1 SGHTS, CDR2 YDEGEE. Trimming left V 0 bases short and J 1 base short, with 10 bases between. CDR3 DNA sequence: TGTGCCAGCAGCTTGGAGGTGGGGCCCCAAGAGACCCAGTACTTC. Translated, it gives CASSLEVGPQETQYF.

CDR3 sequence reads: CASSYRDSGADTQYF. The CDR3 region has the DNA TGTGCCAGCAGTTACCGGGACTCCGGCGCAGATACGCAGTATTTT. The chain is built from TRBV6-5 and TRBJ2-3, with D possibly matching TRBD2 (6 bases). CDR1 and CDR2 from the germline V gene are MNHEY and SVGAGI. CDR3 length: 15 amino acids. V lost 2 bases and J 4 bases, leaving 13 bases between the germline ends.

This chain joins TRBV21-1 and TRBJ2-5; the D call in the table, TRBD2, was not verified against the DNA. TRBV21-1 is a recognized pseudogene. The CDR3 consists of 15 residues. The CDR3: CASSSAGTSRTSQYF. The DNA of the CDR3 is TGTGCCAGCAGTTCAGCCGGGACTAGCCGTACCTCTCAGTACTTC.

In DNA, the CDR3 is TGTGCCAGCAGTCTCCCCGGGAGGAACACTGAAGCTTTCTTT. It translates to CASSLPGRNTEAFF. The chain combines TRBV25-1 with TRBJ1-1; D not resolved. The CDR3 loop spans 14 amino acids. Germline values: CDR1 MGHDK, CDR2 SYGVNS. Trimming took off 5 bases at V and 1 base at J, with 11 bases between the two ends.